This paragraph covers one TCR beta chain sequence. The CDR3 consists of 15 residues. Germline lookup yields CDR1 SQVTM and CDR2 ANQGSEA. Trimming pared 4 bases from V and 5 bases from J, leaving 20 bases between. TCRdb's table, derived via immunoSEQ multiplex PCR, lists solely in-frame clones and lacks some. Here the sample spans approximately 92,000 clones, about four fifths being singletons. The source of the sample is a study of a mutant IDH1 vaccine in newly diagnosed glioma. Study background: The treated group averaged roughly 40 years old and was around 62% male, approximately 38% female. Patients got radiotherapy, temozolomide, or both beforehand, and most got both.

Time point specified: baseline, week 1 (first vaccination visit). Documented treatment: pre-vaccination baseline after standard-of-care therapy. J is TRBJ1-1 and V is TRBV29-1; D unresolved. The origin of this receptor is a woman aged 45-60 years with glioma. The source material was PBMCs, sampled from a glioma patient treated with radiotherapy, temozolomide or both. The CDR3 sequence is CSVGYSSLRGTEAFF. The CDR3 DNA is TGCAGCGTTGGCTACAGCTCCCTCCGAGGGACTGAAGCTTTCTTT.